These 2 T cell receptor beta chains were all obtained from the same sample, sequenced in a study of early T cells in non-severe SARS-CoV-2 infection. TCRdb recomputed calls from the 5' RACE reads with MiXCR, one row per CDR3 protein. The repertoire has about 69,000 distinct CDR3 sequences, 12% to 15% of them found once; the top ten carry over 12%. The sample comprised whole blood. The receptors shown here come from an adult who was a healthcare worker with PCR-confirmed SARS-CoV-2 infection or an uninfected control (not recorded which).

At least ten counts were recorded for this clonotype. The chain has TRBV7-9 and TRBJ2-2; D is uncertain. The germline V and J ends were trimmed by 5 bases and 6 bases, with 10 bases remaining between them. Per the germline V gene, CDR1 is SEHNR and CDR2 is FQNEAQ (reference sequence). The CDR3 has 13 residues. CDR3 sequence reads: CASSLARAGELFF. The DNA for the CDR3 is TGTGCCAGCAGCCTGGCCCGGGCCGGGGAGCTGTTTTTT.

The sample holds many counts of this clonotype. The J gene is TRBJ2-1, the V gene TRBV7-2; D uncertain. The length of the CDR3 is 13 residues. V shed 1 base and J shed 7 bases, with 8 bases lying between them. Looked up from germline, CDR1 is SGHTA and CDR2 is FQGNSA. CDR3 protein: CASSLVFENEQFF. The CDR3, as DNA: TGTGCCAGCAGCTTAGTTTTTGAAAATGAGCAGTTCTTC.